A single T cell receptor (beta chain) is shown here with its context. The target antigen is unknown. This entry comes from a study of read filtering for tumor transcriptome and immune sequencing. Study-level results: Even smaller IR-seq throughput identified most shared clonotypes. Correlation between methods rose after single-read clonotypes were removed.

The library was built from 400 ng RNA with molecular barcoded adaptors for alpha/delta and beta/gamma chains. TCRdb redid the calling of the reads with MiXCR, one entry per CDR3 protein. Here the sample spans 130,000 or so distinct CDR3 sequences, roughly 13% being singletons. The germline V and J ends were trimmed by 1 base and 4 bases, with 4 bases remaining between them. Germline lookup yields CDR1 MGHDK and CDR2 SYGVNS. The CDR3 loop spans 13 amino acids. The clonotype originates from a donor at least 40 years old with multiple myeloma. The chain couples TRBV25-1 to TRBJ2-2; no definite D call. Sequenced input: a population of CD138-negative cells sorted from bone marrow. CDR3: CASSESRTGELFF. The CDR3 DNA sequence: TGTGCCAGCAGTGAATCTCGCACCGGGGAGCTGTTTTTT. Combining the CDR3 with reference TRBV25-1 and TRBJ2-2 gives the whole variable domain EADIYQTPRYLVIGTGKKITLECSQTMGHDKMYWYQQDPGMELHLIHYSYGVNSTEKGDLSSESTVSRIRTEHFPLTLESARPSHTSQYLCASSESRTGELFFGEGSRLTVL.